The entry below gives a single T cell receptor beta chain sequence along with its context. The sample originates from a study of blood T cell repertoires in COVID-19. Per the original data handling: The assay estimated nucleated cells by amplifying reference gene primers. Method: immunoSEQ multiplex PCR; TCRdb's copy keeps in-frame clones and lacks some. V and J calls and clone size come straight from that table; D and trimming were deduced from the DNA. The sample shows over 100,000 clones, about 89% of them seen only once. This CDR3 contains 13 residues. Germline V gives CDR1 SGHTA, CDR2 FQGTGA. The ends were cut back, 8 bases at V and 5 bases at J, with 14 bases in the middle.

The chain recombines TRBV7-3 with TRBJ2-3; D may be TRBD1 (6 bases). This receptor was obtained from a man aged 55 to 69 with COVID-19, enrolled during active disease. Sequencing was carried out using peripheral blood. CDR3 nucleotides: TGTGCCAGCTCTACAGGGCGTGGAGATACGCAGTATTTT. It codes for CASSTGRGDTQYF.